The sequence of this T cell receptor beta chain was determined in a study of identical twins listed by TCRdb under 2016. Turning to the overall study: TCR alpha and beta repertoires from monozygotic twins, unrelated adults of various ages and cord blood were deep-sequenced to test whether fetal clonotypes persist. Replicate twin experiments were performed at different times using different library preparation protocols to rule out contamination. Overall study results and their limits: Zero-insertion analyses could be partly confounded by invariant T cells such as MAIT and iNKT, though diverse VJ usage argued against such confounding for most clonotypes. Recombination models systematically underestimated out-of-frame TCR alpha sharing in monozygotic twins but agreed with sharing between unrelated individuals. Because the same donors could not be followed over many years, the conclusions relied on cross-sectional statistical analysis. Compared with coincidental sharing between unrelated individuals, an excess of low generation-probability sequences was observed among out-of-frame TCR alpha sequences shared between twins. Abundant cord blood beta clonotypes carried fewer insertions; young adult naive repertoires showed a weaker similar trend, while memory repertoires showed none. Excess twin sharing in beta out-of-frame sequences was weaker because fewer shared sequences lowered the signal-to-noise ratio.

There are a few counts of this clonotype. Which antigen it targets is not known. No qualities accompany the bases; no much larger clone lies one base away. Only healthy Caucasian donors were included. The twin cohort comprised three pairs of female monozygotic twins, all aged roughly 18 to 29 years. Positive isolation kits from Invitrogen were used to isolate the CD4+ and CD8+ T cell populations. For CDR1 and CDR2, the germline V gene lists SQVTM and ANQGSEA. Cut back by 7 bases and 2 bases, the V and J ends lie 14 bases apart. The CDR3 runs 13 residues from the cysteine to the phenylalanine. The sequence is cut down to CDR3 DNA, 39 bases in frame from base 1. The library was obtained by 5' RACE. TCRdb lists the instrument as Illumina HiSeq 2000. Template switching added a universal primer binding site, and the final cDNA carried a unique molecular identifier that allowed TCR cDNA molecules to be counted accurately. Specific primers in the conserved constant-segment region were used to synthesize first-strand cDNA for TCR alpha and beta chains. Each cDNA library was double barcoded, with a SMART-Mk sample barcode plus Illumina barcodes, to control for contamination. Two successive PCR steps introduced TruSeq adapter sequences along with Illumina sample barcodes. Sequencing of the TCR alpha and beta cDNA libraries was done on the Illumina HiSeq platform using custom primers. In the paper's pipeline: Unique molecular identifiers were extracted from raw reads with MiGEC, and CDR3 positions were determined with MiXCR. For each individual, recombination models were inferred using an EM algorithm with the repgenHMM and IGoR tools. Shared clonotype analysis was performed with the tcR package in R, normalizing sharing by the product of cloneset sizes. To study raw recombination free of thymic and clonal selection effects, out-of-frame nonproductive sequences were analyzed. Starting from the raw public reads, TCRdb applied fastp trimming at Q25, assembled clones with MiXCR and retained in-frame beta chains. All rows with the same CDR3 protein become a single entry with the most common DNA and genes. TCRdb assigned the V and J calls; the authors' analysis was not used. Counted in this sample were approximately 500,000 distinct CDR3 sequences; approximately 24% of them appeared once. The ten biggest clones cover roughly 3% of the sample.

This same sample was also part of a study on T cells expressing NK-cell markers. That second publication adds: In sorted CD3+CD56+NKG2C+, CD3+CD56+NKG2C- and CD3+CD56-NKG2C+ T-cell subsets from several donors, TCR beta-chain repertoires were profiled. Seven of the eight sequenced donors were HCMV-seropositive and one was HCMV-seronegative. In several experiments an anti-gammadeltaTCR antibody was added to restrict sorting to alphabetaTCR-expressing T cells. In roughly 6 donors, the dominant CD3+CD56+NKG2C+ clonotypes ranked among the top 10 CD8+ clonotypes, making up roughly 1.0-7.0% of CD8+ T cells. Those dominant clonotypes were again the most abundant among CD3+CD56-NKG2C+ cells in a few donors, at about 25-60.1%. Whether the expanded NKG2C-expressing T cell clones were specific for HCMV antigens remained unclear. The study sequenced eight donors, all healthy volunteers chosen at random: three men and five women. HCMV-specific IgG was detected in serum with a commercial ELISA kit to determine HCMV serostatus. MIGEC was used to demultiplex reads and group reads by UMI, and MiTCR was used to assemble and quantify clonotypes. To exclude erroneous sequences, any TCR cDNA sequence not supported by at least two reads was discarded. The tcR package was used for downstream repertoire analysis, with clonotypes matched between fractions based on CDR3 nucleotide sequence plus V segment. VDJmatch was used to annotate antigen specificity against VDJdb, with one amino acid substitution allowed in CDR3.

Here the chain combines TRBV29-1 and TRBJ2-5; the D gene is possibly TRBD1 or TRBD2, with 5 bases matching each. The sequenced sample was CD4+ T cells sorted from blood. The sequence was obtained from a woman aged 18-29 years in good health. The DNA is as follows: TGCAGCGATACGGGAACAGGACAAGAGACCCAGTACTTC. Its translation is CSDTGTGQETQYF. The CDR3 plus the reference TRBV29-1 and TRBJ2-5 genes for the other parts give the full variable domain: SAVISQKPSRDICQRGTSLTIQCQVDSQVTMMFWYRQQPGQSLTLIATANQGSEATYESGFVIDKFPISRPNLTFSTLTVSNMSPEDSSIYLCSDTGTGQETQYFGPGTRLLVL.